Each of the 9 T cell receptor beta chains below was sequenced from the same sample in a study of shared clonotypes between healthy human individuals. Only in-frame clones appear in the TCRdb table, and some are missing; sequencing was by immunoSEQ multiplex PCR. Among 740,000 or so clones listed, more than 70% were seen once. The sample consisted of memory CD4+ T cells sorted from blood. Subset specified: CD45RA-negative fraction. These receptors all stem from a woman aged 25 to 39 in good health.

The chain uses TRBV7-2 and TRBJ2-1; D is perhaps TRBD2 (5 bases). In germline, CDR1 is SGHTA, CDR2 FQGNSA. The CDR3 totals 13 residues. Trimming took 5 bases from V and 4 from J, leaving 9 bases between them. CDR3 DNA: TGTGCCAGCAGCGTCGGGGTTTACAATGAGCAGTTCTTC. Protein: CASSVGVYNEQFF.

The gene calls are TRBV19 and TRBJ2-5, with 9 positions matching TRBD2. This CDR3 has 14 amino acids. The V gene end was trimmed by 5 bases and the J gene end by 5 bases; junction bases not matched to a gene: 6. Germline V CDR1 and CDR2: LNHDA, SQIVND (reference sequence). The CDR3: CASSAVAGVETQYF. As DNA, the CDR3 is TGTGCCAGTAGTGCGGTAGCGGGAGTGGAGACCCAGTACTTC.

This sequence joins TRBV5-1 and TRBJ2-1, with 11 bases that match TRBD2. Germline V gene data show CDR1 as SGHRS and CDR2 as YFSETQ. The CDR3 is made up of 15 amino acids. J gave up 6 bases and V 5 bases, and 7 bases lay outside the gene matches. The CDR3 nucleotides read TGCGCCAGCAGGGCCGGGACTAGCGGAGTCAATGAGCAGTTCTTC. Its translation is CASRAGTSGVNEQFF.

This clone was observed once. The CDR3 DNA is TGTGCCAGCAGTGATCGTCTGGCTTCGAAGGGTTTCTTT. Translation gives CASSDRLASKGFF. The rearrangement links TRBV28 to TRBJ1-1, with unresolved D. Germline values: CDR1 MDHEN, CDR2 SYDVKM. V was shortened by 5 bases and J by 13 bases, with 20 bases between the two germline ends. There are 13 residues in the CDR3.

This chain uses TRBV11-3 with TRBJ2-5; a weak D match, TRBD2 (6 bases). V was clipped by 5 bases and J by 5 bases, with 18 bases between them. The length of the CDR3 is 15 residues. CDR1 is SGHNT, CDR2 YENEEA, per germline. The DNA of the CDR3 is TGTGCCAGCAGCCGAACGACGGGGGTGCTTGAGACCCAGTACTTC. This translates into CASSRTTGVLETQYF. The full variable domain, rest sourced from reference TRBV11-3 and TRBJ2-5, is EAGVVQSPRYKIIEKKQPVAFWCNPISGHNTLYWYLQNLGQGPELLIRYENEEAVDDSQLPKDRFSAERLKGVDSTLKIQPAELGDSAVYLCASSRTTGVLETQYFGPGTRLLVL.

The rearrangement uses TRBV7-9 and TRBJ1-2; a weak D match, TRBD1 (6 bases). This CDR3 contains 12 residues. Germline lookup yields CDR1 SEHNR and CDR2 FQNEAQ (reference sequence). V was shortened by 5 bases and J by 8 bases, with 12 bases between the two germline ends. CDR3 in DNA: TGTGCCAGCAGCGGCTACAGGGAAGGCTACACCTTC. Its translation: CASSGYREGYTF.

About this clone: A junction end diverges from the germline sequence, so it may reflect a read error. The gene calls are TRBV9 and TRBJ1-2, with D possibly being TRBD1 (6 bases). The CDR3 extends over 13 amino acids. CDR1 and CDR2 (germline): SGDLS, YYNGEE. The CDR3: CASSGHYRDRTHF. In DNA form, the CDR3 reads TGTGCCAGCAGCGGACACTACAGGGACCGCACCCACTTC.

The table lists this clone with a few counts. The rearrangement links TRBV6-4 to TRBJ2-3; D is undetermined. Germline V gene lookup returns CDR1 MRHNA and CDR2 SNTAGT. The CDR3 length is 15 residues. V lost 6 bases and J 6 bases, leaving 19 bases between the germline ends. The CDR3 loop is CASRPDPSGADTQYF. In DNA, the CDR3 is TGTGCCAGCAGACCGGACCCCAGTGGAGCGGATACGCAGTATTTT.

The chain carries TRBV6-5 and TRBJ1-1, with 8 bases aligning to TRBD1. Germline V gene sequence: CDR1 MNHEY, CDR2 SVGAGI. The CDR3 is 13 residues long. Trimming at V came to 6 bases and at J to 5 bases, leaving 5 bases not matched to a gene. The CDR3 here is CASSRGQGTEAFF. DNA of the CDR3: TGTGCCAGCAGCCGCGGACAGGGAACTGAAGCTTTCTTT.